The 30 T cell receptor beta chains in this list originate from one sample, sequenced in a study of T cells in localized non-small cell lung cancer. Libraries were prepared by immunoSEQ multiplex PCR; TCRdb keeps only in-frame clonotypes and omits some of them. In the table there are approximately 15,000 clones, around 85% of which are singletons. Material: peripheral blood, obtained before any cancer treatment. The source of these receptors is a female donor over 55 with stage I squamous cell lung carcinoma.

The V call is TRBV5-1, the J call TRBJ1-1, with D perhaps matching TRBD1 (6 bases). The CDR3 has 15 amino acids. Germline V gene lookup returns CDR1 SGHRS and CDR2 YFSETQ. The V end lost 1 base, the J end lost 4 bases, and 14 bases lay between the germline ends. CDR3 amino acids: CASSLLQGMVTEAFF. The CDR3 coding sequence is TGCGCCAGCAGCTTGTTACAGGGTATGGTCACTGAAGCTTTCTTT.

The V call is TRBV5-1, the J call TRBJ1-3; D is unresolved. CDR1 SGHRS and CDR2 YFSETQ come from the germline V gene. Between the trimmed V and J ends, which lost 0 bases and 1 base, there was a span of 5 bases. The CDR3 loop spans 14 amino acids. In DNA, the CDR3 is TGCGCCAGCAGCTTGGAAGGGTCTGGAAACACCATATATTTT. Protein product: CASSLEGSGNTIYF. Full variable domain (outside the CDR3, taken from reference TRBV5-1 and TRBJ1-3): KAGVTQTPRYLIKTRGQQVTLSCSPISGHRSVSWYQQTPGQGLQFLFEYFSETQRNKGNFPGRFSGRQFSNSRSEMNVSTLELGDSALYLCASSLEGSGNTIYFGEGSWLTVV.

With regard to this clone: Different DNA sequences within this sample yield the same CDR3. J is TRBJ1-6 and V is TRBV7-9, with TRBD1 identical over 7 bases. Germline trimming cut 1 base from V and 3 bases from J; bases unmatched to any gene: 3. The CDR3 contains 16 residues. Germline V gives CDR1 SEHNR, CDR2 FQNEAQ (reference sequence). The CDR3 is CASSLGQGFYNSPLHF. The CDR3 DNA sequence: TGTGCCAGCAGCTTAGGACAGGGTTTCTATAATTCACCCCTCCACTTT. The whole variable domain, remainder taken from reference TRBV7-9 and TRBJ1-6, is DTGVSQNPRHKITKRGQNVTFRCDPISEHNRLYWYRQTLGQGPEFLTYFQNEAQLEKSRLLSDRFSAERPKGSFSTLEIQRTEQGDSAMYLCASSLGQGFYNSPLHFGNGTRLTVT.

This rearrangement joins TRBV5-6 to TRBJ1-1; possible D gene TRBD1, 5 bases. Germline V gives CDR1 SGHDT, CDR2 YYEEEE. CDR3 length equals 13 residues. V was trimmed by 4 bases and J by 6 bases, leaving 13 bases between them. As DNA, the CDR3 is TGTGCCAGCAGCGGGGCCCTGGGGCCTGAAGCTTTCTTT. Translated: CASSGALGPEAFF.

This chain connects TRBV19 to TRBJ2-7; D is uncertain. There are 14 residues in the CDR3. The germline V and J ends were trimmed by 5 bases and 0 bases, with 11 bases remaining between them. From germline, CDR1 is LNHDA and CDR2 SQIVND (reference sequence). The CDR3 DNA sequence: TGTGCCAGTAGTTTAGCTCCCAGCTCCTACGAGCAGTACTTC. Translating gives CASSLAPSSYEQYF.

This clone was picked up one time. This rearrangement joins TRBV2 to TRBJ2-1; D ambiguous. Germline V lookup: CDR1 SNHLY, CDR2 FYNNEI. V lost 2 bases to trimming and J lost 5 bases, with 10 bases between them. This CDR3 is built from 14 residues. CDR3 sequence: CASSEWLPNNEQFF. CDR3 nucleotides: TGTGCCAGCAGTGAATGGCTTCCTAACAATGAGCAGTTCTTC.

Written as DNA, the CDR3 is TGTGCCAGCAGTGAGACGGACGGATCCTACGAGCAGTACTTC. Protein: CASSETDGSYEQYF. The V and J genes are TRBV6-4 and TRBJ2-7; no reliable D call. The ends were cut back, 3 bases at V and 1 base at J, with 10 bases in the middle. The CDR3 has 14 residues. Germline loops: CDR1 MRHNA, CDR2 SNTAGT.

The CDR3 DNA reads TGTGCCAGCAGCTGGAGCGGGGGGGCAACAGATACGCAGTATTTT. This gives the protein CASSWSGGATDTQYF. The chain has TRBV9 and TRBJ2-3, with 10 nucleotides matching TRBD2. CDR1 and CDR2 from the germline V gene are SGDLS and YYNGEE. This CDR3 spans 15 amino acids. J lost 3 bases, V lost 4 bases, and 5 bases had no gene match.

The gene calls are TRBV28 and TRBJ2-7; 7 nucleotides agree with TRBD2. V lost 5 bases, J lost 3 bases, and 4 bases stayed unmatched. CDR1 MDHEN and CDR2 SYDVKM come from the germline V gene. The CDR3 spans 13 residues. The CDR3 sequence is CASSLAAFYEQYF. The DNA of the CDR3 is TGTGCCAGCAGTCTAGCGGCTTTCTACGAGCAGTACTTC.

This CDR3 reads CASSEMGRPPYGYTF. DNA of the CDR3: TGTGCCAGCAGTGAAATGGGCAGGCCACCCTATGGCTACACCTTC. This chain connects TRBV6-1 to TRBJ1-2; D is unclear. The CDR3 covers 15 residues. Germline loops: CDR1 MNHNS, CDR2 SASEGT. V lost 2 bases, J lost 4 bases, and 14 bases lay in between.

This clone was recorded once. V and J are TRBV4-2 and TRBJ2-5, with D maybe TRBD2 (6 bases). The DNA end lines up better with TRBJ2-7; the J call may be wrong. There are 15 residues in the CDR3. Germline V gives CDR1 LGHNA, CDR2 YNFKEQ. CDR3 sequence: CASSQAVGSVYEQYF. CDR3 DNA: TGTGCCAGCAGCCAAGCTGTCGGGAGCGTCTACGAGCAGTACTTC.

The chain employs TRBV10-3 and TRBJ2-1, with D possibly matching TRBD2 (7 bases). V gave up 6 bases and J gave up 10 bases, with 22 bases separating them. CDR3 size: 15 residues. The V gene's germline CDR1 is ENHRY and CDR2 SYGVKD. The CDR3, as DNA: TGTGCCATCAGCGGGGGGCAGGACCCCAGCAACGAGCAGTTCTTC. Protein: CAISGGQDPSNEQFF.

The chain links TRBV18 to TRBJ1-2; 12 bases line up with TRBD1. Losses at the gene ends were 5 bases for V and 4 bases for J; bases not matched to a gene: 17. CDR3 length equals 19 residues. CDR1 is KGHSH, CDR2 LQKENI, per germline. CDR3 in DNA: TGTGCCAGCTCATCCACCGGTCCGGGACAGGGGGCTAACCTCTATGGCTACACCTTC. Translated: CASSSTGPGQGANLYGYTF.

The CDR3 coding sequence is TGTGCCATCAGTACGACTAGCGGAGACGGGACAGATACGCAGTATTTT. Protein sequence: CAISTTSGDGTDTQYF. This chain joins TRBV10-3 and TRBJ2-3; 9 nucleotides agree with TRBD2. The length of the CDR3 is 16 residues. Looked up from germline, CDR1 is ENHRY and CDR2 is SYGVKD. V dropped 5 bases and J dropped 3; count of bases not matched to a gene: 9.

J is TRBJ2-7 and V is TRBV11-2, with a weak D call TRBD1 (6 bases). Trimming took off 1 base at V and 2 bases at J, with 15 bases between the two ends. Germline CDR1 SGHAT, CDR2 FQNNGV. This CDR3 comprises 16 residues. CDR3: CASSLGALTGTYEQYF. CDR3 DNA sequence: TGTGCCAGCAGCTTAGGGGCGTTGACAGGAACCTACGAGCAGTACTTC.

The genes are TRBV7-2 and TRBJ2-7, with 9 bases matching TRBD2. With 6 bases clipped from V and 2 bases from J, the junction kept 2 bases outside the gene matches. Germline V gene lookup returns CDR1 SGHTA and CDR2 FQGNSA. The CDR3 has 13 amino acids. CDR3 protein: CASSIAGAYEQYF. DNA for the CDR3: TGTGCCAGCAGTATAGCGGGGGCCTACGAGCAGTACTTC.

V gene TRBV18 combines with J gene TRBJ2-1; D not certain. CDR1 is KGHSH and CDR2 is LQKENI in the germline V gene. The germline V and J ends were trimmed by 5 bases and 5 bases, with 10 bases remaining between them. This CDR3 has 13 amino acids. In nucleotides, the CDR3 is TGTGCCAGCTCATCAAAGATTCACAATGAGCAGTTCTTC. It codes for CASSSKIHNEQFF.

CDR3 sequence reads: CASSLGAGGNEKLFF. For the CDR3, the DNA is TGTGCCAGCAGCTTAGGAGCAGGGGGGAATGAAAAACTGTTTTTT. The rearrangement joins TRBV7-9 to TRBJ1-4; 7 bases match TRBD1. The CDR3 sequence is 15 residues long. Germline-derived CDR1 and CDR2 are SEHNR and FQNEAQ (reference sequence). V shed 1 base and J 5 bases; nucleotides not matched to a gene: 4.

CDR3 DNA: TGTGCCAGCAGTGCCCCAAGGGGGACTAGCGGACACTACGAGCAGTACTTC. It is translated as CASSAPRGTSGHYEQYF. The J gene is TRBJ2-7, the V gene TRBV25-1; 11 nucleotides align to TRBD2. The length of the CDR3 is 17 residues. Looked up from germline, CDR1 is MGHDK and CDR2 is SYGVNS. V lost 4 bases, J lost 3 bases, and 11 bases stayed unmatched.

The count of this clone is one. The V gene is TRBV19, the J gene TRBJ2-2; 8 bases are shared with TRBD2. There are 15 residues in the CDR3. Germline V gives CDR1 LNHDA, CDR2 SQIVND (reference sequence). V gave up 5 bases and J gave up 0 bases; unmatched junction bases: 2. CDR3 sequence (DNA): TGTGCCAGTAGTCGGGGACTAGCGAACACCGGGGAGCTGTTTTTT. This encodes CASSRGLANTGELFF.

This clone was seen only once. This sequence may be a read error, since a much larger clone differs from it by one base. Distinct nucleotide sequences in the sample also encode this CDR3. The chain combines TRBV11-2 with TRBJ2-2; D is possibly TRBD2 (5 bases). Germline CDR1 is SGHAT and CDR2 is FQNNGV. The CDR3 length is 16 residues. DNA of the CDR3: TGTGCCAGTAGCTTCCGCGGGTATGGGCAAGCCGGGGAGCTGTTTTTT. As protein: CASSFRGYGQAGELFF.

This chain links TRBV5-6 with TRBJ2-3; tentatively, D is TRBD1 (6 bases). The CDR3 runs 15 residues. CDR1 is SGHDT and CDR2 is YYEEEE in the germline V gene. V was cut by 0 bases and J by 3 bases, with 11 bases left in between. This CDR3 reads CASSLGGGRTDTQYF. In DNA form, the CDR3 reads TGTGCCAGCAGCTTGGGAGGGGGTCGGACAGATACGCAGTATTTT. The full variable domain, rest sourced from reference TRBV5-6 and TRBJ2-3, is DAGVTQSPTHLIKTRGQQVTLRCSPKSGHDTVSWYQQALGQGPQFIFQYYEEEERQRGNFPDRFSGHQFPNYSSELNVNALLLGDSALYLCASSLGGGRTDTQYFGPGTRLTVL.

The chain employs TRBV27 and TRBJ1-2, with 9 bases lining up with TRBD1. This CDR3 is 15 amino acids long. V lost 3 bases, J lost 1 base, and 3 bases stayed unmatched. Germline V gene lookup returns CDR1 MNHEY and CDR2 SMNVEV (reference sequence). This CDR3 reads CASSFNRGHNYGYTF. CDR3 nucleotide sequence: TGTGCCAGCAGTTTCAACAGGGGGCATAACTATGGCTACACCTTC.

V and J are TRBV18 and TRBJ2-7, with 12 bases lining up with TRBD2. The V and J ends lost 3 bases and 1 base, in that order; junction bases with no gene match: 13. This CDR3 region has 19 residues. The germline gives CDR1 KGHSH, CDR2 LQKENI. The CDR3 DNA reads TGTGCCAGCTCACCCAGAGCTAGCGGGGGGGCCGGGTGGTCCTACGAGCAGTACTTC. Encoded protein: CASSPRASGGAGWSYEQYF.

The V and J genes are TRBV6-5 and TRBJ1-2; perhaps TRBD1 as D (6 bases). Trimming took off 0 bases at V and 6 bases at J, with 17 bases between the two ends. CDR1 is MNHEY and CDR2 is SVGAGI in the germline V gene. CDR3 length: 16 residues. The CDR3 bases are TGTGCCAGCAGTTACTCTTGGCAGGGGATCTCAAATGGCTACACCTTC. It yields the protein CASSYSWQGISNGYTF.

The genes are TRBV5-6 and TRBJ1-2, with D perhaps TRBD1 (5 bases). The CDR3 has 14 residues. Germline CDR1 reads SGHDT; CDR2 reads YYEEEE. The V end lost 2 bases, the J end lost 0 bases, and 8 bases lay between the germline ends. This CDR3 reads CASSFLGANYGYTF. Written as DNA, the CDR3 is TGTGCCAGCAGCTTTCTGGGGGCTAACTATGGCTACACCTTC.

The CDR3 DNA is TGTGCCAGCAGCTATACTAGGAGCGAGCAGTACTTC. Translating it yields CASSYTRSEQYF. V gene TRBV7-2 combines with J gene TRBJ2-7, with D perhaps matching TRBD2 (5 bases). Germline lookup yields CDR1 SGHTA and CDR2 FQGNSA. Trimming took off 4 bases at V and 6 bases at J, with 10 bases between the two ends. This CDR3 has 12 amino acids.

This clone appeared a single time. The V and J genes are TRBV27 and TRBJ2-7; a weak D match, TRBD1 (5 bases). Trimming shortened V by 3 bases and J by 0 bases, and 9 bases separated the two germline ends. The CDR3 runs 14 residues. Per the germline V gene, CDR1 is MNHEY and CDR2 is SMNVEV (reference sequence). CDR3 sequence (DNA): TGTGCCAGCAGTTTGACAGCTCTCTCCTACGAGCAGTACTTC. It is translated as CASSLTALSYEQYF.

This rearrangement joins TRBV23-1 to TRBJ1-2; D gene unclear. TRBV23-1 carries the ORF label, with uncertain function. CDR3 length: 13 amino acids. The ends were cut back, 8 bases at V and 8 bases at J, with 18 bases in the middle. The CDR3 reads CASGLALPHGYTF. For the CDR3, the DNA is TGCGCCAGCGGCCTTGCCCTGCCACACGGCTACACCTTC.

The CDR3 protein is CASRTEETQYF. CDR3 nucleotides: TGTGCCAGCAGGACAGAAGAGACCCAGTACTTC. This chain uses TRBV6-1 with TRBJ2-5; D is perhaps TRBD1 (5 bases). Trimming removed 6 bases at V and 3 bases at J, with 5 bases between. The length of the CDR3 is 11 residues. The germline V gene encodes CDR1 MNHNS and CDR2 SASEGT.